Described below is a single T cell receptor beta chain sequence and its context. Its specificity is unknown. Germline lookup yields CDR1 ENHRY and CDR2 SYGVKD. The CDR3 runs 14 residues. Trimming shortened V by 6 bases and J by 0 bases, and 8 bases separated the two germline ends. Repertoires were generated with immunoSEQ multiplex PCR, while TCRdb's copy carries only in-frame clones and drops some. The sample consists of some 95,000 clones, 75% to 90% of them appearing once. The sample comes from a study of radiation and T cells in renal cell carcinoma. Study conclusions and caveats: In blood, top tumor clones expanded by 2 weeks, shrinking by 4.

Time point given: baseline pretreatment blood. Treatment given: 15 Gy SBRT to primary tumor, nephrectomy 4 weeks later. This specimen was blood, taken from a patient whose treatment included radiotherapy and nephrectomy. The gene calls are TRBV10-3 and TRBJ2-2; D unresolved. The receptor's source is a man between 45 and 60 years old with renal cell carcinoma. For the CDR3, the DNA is TGTGCCATCAGCCCCGGACCGAACACCGGGGAGCTGTTTTTT. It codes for CAISPGPNTGELFF.